The 8 T cell receptor beta chains below were found in one sample sequenced in a study of blood T cells in healthy people across ages. Next came a second PCR, run for about 6 to 12 cycles, which used a sample-barcoded 5' primer along with a J-beta primer mix. One entry per CDR3 protein, called by TCRdb with MiXCR from the 5' RACE reads. The sample records about 780,000 distinct CDR3 sequences, 35% to 50% being singletons. Sequenced input: blood. The source of these receptors is a man at least 80 years old in good health.

This chain uses TRBV2 with TRBJ2-3, with 8 bases matching TRBD1. CDR3 length: 12 residues. V was pared by 7 bases and J by 3 bases, with 0 bases of the junction left unmatched. Germline-derived CDR1 and CDR2 are SNHLY and FYNNEI. CDR3 residues: CASNRGTDTQYF. As DNA, the CDR3 is TGTGCCAGCAACAGGGGGACAGATACGCAGTATTTT.

V usage is TRBV20-1 and J usage is TRBJ2-7, with 9 bases identical to TRBD2. The germline gives CDR1 DFQATT, CDR2 SNEGSKA (reference sequence). This CDR3 contains 15 residues. Losses at the gene ends were 0 bases for V and 7 bases for J; bases not matched to a gene: 10. The DNA for the CDR3 is TGCAGTGCTAGAGACTTAGCGGGAGATCTCGGTGAGCAGTACTTC. Translating it yields CSARDLAGDLGEQYF.

In this sample, this clonotype turned up many times. The gene calls are TRBV18 and TRBJ2-1, with 8 bases identical to TRBD1. Germline V gene sequence: CDR1 KGHSH, CDR2 LQKENI. V lost 8 bases, J lost 9 bases, and 9 bases stayed unmatched. The CDR3 is made up of 13 amino acids. CDR3 nucleotide sequence: TGTGCCAGCCTTGGACAGGGCGAAATTGAGCAGTTCTTC. Residues: CASLGQGEIEQFF.

This chain links TRBV5-6 with TRBJ1-6; the D gene is possibly TRBD1 (6 bases). CDR1 is SGHDT and CDR2 is YYEEEE in the germline V gene. CDR3 length equals 14 residues. The germline V and J ends were trimmed by 4 bases and 7 bases, with 12 bases remaining between them. The CDR3 DNA reads TGTGCCAGCAGCCATGGACAGTTAAATTCACCCCTCCACTTT. Protein: CASSHGQLNSPLHF. The full variable domain, with the rest looked up from reference TRBV5-6 and TRBJ1-6, is DAGVTQSPTHLIKTRGQQVTLRCSPKSGHDTVSWYQQALGQGPQFIFQYYEEEERQRGNFPDRFSGHQFPNYSSELNVNALLLGDSALYLCASSHGQLNSPLHFGNGTRLTVT.

The table lists this clonotype with many counts. This chain links TRBV3-1 with TRBJ1-2, with 7 positions matching TRBD1. V dropped 4 bases and J dropped 2; count of bases not matched to a gene: 7. CDR3 length: 15 amino acids. Germline V lookup: CDR1 LGHDT, CDR2 YNNKEL (reference sequence). CDR3 amino acids: CASSLRMGQNYGYTF. Written as DNA, the CDR3 is TGTGCCAGCAGCCTCCGAATGGGACAGAACTATGGCTACACCTTC.

The rearrangement uses TRBV4-3 and TRBJ2-1; 8 bases agree with TRBD1. The CDR3 runs 15 residues. J lost 2 bases, V lost 4 bases, and 4 bases had no gene match. CDR1 and CDR2 (germline): LGHNA, YSLEER. CDR3 sequence: CASSRGQGAYNEQFF. The CDR3 coding sequence is TGCGCCAGCAGCCGCGGACAGGGAGCCTACAATGAGCAGTTCTTC.

This chain links TRBV7-2 with TRBJ2-1, with D possibly TRBD2 on 6 matching bases. Germline values: CDR1 SGHTA, CDR2 FQGNSA. The CDR3 has 14 amino acids. The ends were cut back, 5 bases at V and 4 bases at J, with 12 bases in the middle. The CDR3 nucleotides are TGTGCCAGCAGCCTCGGAGGGTATTACAATGAGCAGTTCTTC. Translating gives CASSLGGYYNEQFF.

This chain joins TRBV11-3 and TRBJ2-5, with a possible D match to TRBD1 (6 bases). Judging by the DNA end, TRBJ2-7 fits better; the J call may be wrong. Germline V gives CDR1 SGHNT, CDR2 YENEEA. This CDR3 is 14 amino acids long. The CDR3 is CASSLNRDRSEQYF. In DNA, the CDR3 is TGTGCCAGCAGCCTCAACAGGGATCGCTCCGAGCAGTACTTC.